This T cell receptor (beta chain) originates from a study of blood T cell repertoires in COVID-19. Clones were sequenced by immunoSEQ multiplex PCR, and TCRdb holds only the in-frame ones, with some missing. The table lists roughly 280,000 clones, 85% to 95% of them singletons. Germline-derived CDR1 and CDR2 are SGHDN and FVKESK. V lost 4 bases and J lost 5, with 17 bases in between. The CDR3 runs to 16 residues. The rearrangement links TRBV14 to TRBJ1-4; no clear D gene. What was sequenced was PBMCs or T cells enriched from blood (not recorded which). The TCR was taken from a man in his forties or fifties who had been exposed to COVID-19. The CDR3 protein is CASSPVPRGKNEKLFF. Here the CDR3 DNA reads TGTGCCAGCAGCCCAGTTCCTCGGGGAAAAAATGAAAAACTGTTTTTT.